The 25 T cell receptor beta chains in this list originate from one sample, sequenced in a study of OX40 agonist ivuxolimab in advanced cancers. Libraries were built with the immunoSEQ multiplex PCR assay. Entries here come from immuneACCESS through TCRdb and include only in-frame sequences with V and J called. Some clones fail to appear in such tables; in the studies checked, an unresolved V gene covers under half of the shortfall, and the cause of the remainder is unknown. This sample gives around 80,000 clones in total; roughly nine tenths of them show up just once. 0.85% to 1% of the sample is in the top ten clones. The specimen was CD4+ or CD8+ T cells sorted from blood, collected in a trial of the OX40 agonist ivuxolimab. The receptors originated from an adult with an advanced solid tumor such as melanoma, head and neck, liver or kidney cancer.

The V gene is TRBV4-1, the J gene TRBJ1-5; D is uncertain. This CDR3 is built from 16 residues. V was shortened by 4 bases and J by 0 bases, with 13 bases between the two germline ends. Germline V gives CDR1 MGHRA, CDR2 YSYEKL. CDR3 DNA: TGCGCCAGCAGCCCATCGGAGGCTAATAGCAATCAGCCCCAGCATTTT. Its translation: CASSPSEANSNQPQHF.

This chain uses TRBV14 with TRBJ1-3; D is ambiguous. Germline-derived CDR1 and CDR2 are SGHDN and FVKESK. The CDR3 runs to 15 residues. V lost 0 bases and J 0 bases, leaving 6 bases between the germline ends. CDR3 in DNA: TGTGCCAGCAGCCAAGATTGGGGCTCTGGAAACACCATATATTTT. Its translation is CASSQDWGSGNTIYF.

This clone was seen once. V and J are TRBV7-7 and TRBJ2-2, with no clear D. CDR1 and CDR2 (germline): SSHAT, FNYEAQ (reference sequence). The V end lost 2 bases, the J end lost 5 bases, and 9 bases lay between the germline ends. This CDR3 spans 14 amino acids. The CDR3: CASSLTEQTGELFF. CDR3 DNA: TGTGCCAGCAGCTTAACGGAGCAAACCGGGGAGCTGTTTTTT.

CDR3 sequence: CASSFQGGPYNEQFF. The CDR3 region has the DNA TGTGCCAGCAGCTTTCAGGGAGGACCCTACAATGAGCAGTTCTTC. This chain uses TRBV7-6 with TRBJ2-1; D may be TRBD2 (6 bases). Trimming shortened V by 3 bases and J by 2 bases, and 11 bases separated the two germline ends. CDR3 length: 15 amino acids. Germline lookup yields CDR1 SGHVS and CDR2 FNYEAQ.

This chain joins TRBV6-5 and TRBJ2-2, with unresolved D. The CDR3 is 13 residues long. Germline CDR1 MNHEY, CDR2 SVGAGI. The ends were cut back, 2 bases at V and 7 bases at J, with 8 bases in the middle. CDR3 nucleotide sequence: TGTGCCAGCAGTTACGGCCGCGACGGGGAGCTGTTTTTT. It is translated as CASSYGRDGELFF.

The genes are TRBV18 and TRBJ2-1; D is ambiguous. The CDR3 sequence is 13 residues long. Germline CDR1 reads KGHSH; CDR2 reads LQKENI. Between the trimmed V and J ends, which lost 2 bases and 7 bases, there was a span of 9 bases. The CDR3 DNA reads as TGTGCCAGCTCACCAAACGTAGAGAATGAGCAGTTCTTC. It yields the protein CASSPNVENEQFF.

This chain connects TRBV6-6 to TRBJ2-7; D is unresolved. From germline, CDR1 is MNHNY and CDR2 SVGAGI (reference sequence). The length of the CDR3 is 14 residues. V gave up 6 bases and J gave up 4 bases, with 16 bases separating them. CDR3 nucleotide sequence: TGTGCCAGCAGACAGAGTGGGGTTGCGTACGAGCAGTACTTC. Its protein product is CASRQSGVAYEQYF.

The gene calls are TRBV6-1 and TRBJ1-4; 7 bases match TRBD1. Germline V CDR1 and CDR2: MNHNS, SASEGT. The J segment lost 8 bases and the V segment lost 4 bases, leaving 1 base of the junction unmatched. The CDR3 is 12 amino acids. This CDR3 is CASSVRGEKLFF. CDR3 bases: TGTGCCAGCAGTGTCAGGGGGGAAAAACTGTTTTTT.

The rearrangement uses TRBV5-1 and TRBJ2-3, with D perhaps TRBD2 (7 bases). CDR1 is SGHRS, CDR2 YFSETQ, per germline. Between the trimmed V and J ends, which lost 0 bases and 0 bases, there was a span of 11 bases. This CDR3 region has 16 residues. The CDR3 sequence: CASSLEGGRSTDTQYF. The CDR3 nucleotides are TGCGCCAGCAGCTTGGAGGGGGGGCGAAGCACAGATACGCAGTATTTT.

CDR3 sequence reads: CASSEVTSVYEQYF. The CDR3 DNA reads as TGTGCCAGCAGTGAAGTTACCTCAGTATACGAGCAGTACTTC. This chain joins TRBV6-1 and TRBJ2-7, with no clear D. Germline CDR1 reads MNHNS; CDR2 reads SASEGT. V dropped 1 base and J dropped 4 bases, with 11 bases sitting between them. CDR3 length equals 14 residues.

The J gene is TRBJ2-7, the V gene TRBV6-5, with 14 bases matching TRBD2. This CDR3 contains 15 residues. Germline assignment: CDR1 MNHEY and CDR2 SVGAGI. The J segment lost 5 bases and the V segment lost 4 bases, leaving 4 bases of the junction unmatched. Here the CDR3 reads CASSSGTSGSDEQYF. The DNA for the CDR3 is TGTGCCAGCAGTTCGGGGACTAGCGGGAGTGACGAGCAGTACTTC.

The V gene is TRBV2, the J gene TRBJ2-1; 11 nucleotides align to TRBD2. CDR3 size: 14 residues. V shed 6 bases, J shed 3 bases, and the junction held 1 base outside the gene matches. From germline, CDR1 is SNHLY and CDR2 FYNNEI. The CDR3, as DNA: TGTGCCAGCAGGGGGACTAGCGGCTACAATGAGCAGTTCTTC. Protein sequence: CASRGTSGYNEQFF.

The chain employs TRBV14 and TRBJ1-2; 7 bases are shared with TRBD1. The CDR3 totals 15 residues. The germline CDR1 and CDR2 sequences are SGHDN and FVKESK. Unmatched junction bases numbered 5, after V lost 0 bases and J lost 4 bases. CDR3 sequence reads: CASSQEGRQGYGYTF. CDR3 coding DNA: TGTGCCAGCAGCCAAGAGGGTCGACAGGGCTATGGCTACACCTTC.

This chain uses TRBV2 with TRBJ2-2, with D maybe TRBD2 (7 bases). Germline-derived CDR1 and CDR2 are SNHLY and FYNNEI. V lost 0 bases and J 7 bases, leaving 12 bases between the germline ends. The CDR3 runs to 15 residues. This chain's CDR3 is CASSEAGGLVGELFF. Here the CDR3 DNA reads TGTGCCAGCAGTGAAGCGGGGGGGCTAGTCGGGGAGCTGTTTTTT.

The gene calls are TRBV30 and TRBJ1-2; TRBD1 matches 7 bases. CDR1 is GTSNPN, CDR2 SVGIG, per germline (reference sequence). The V gene end was trimmed by 3 bases and the J gene end by 4 bases; junction bases not matched to a gene: 5. The CDR3 spans 13 residues. The CDR3 DNA reads TGTGCCTGGAGCTGGACAGGACTCTATGGCTACACCTTC. This encodes CAWSWTGLYGYTF.

CDR3 sequence (DNA): TGTGCCAGCAGCTTACAGATCACAGGCACCTACAATGAGCAGTTCTTC. Translating it yields CASSLQITGTYNEQFF. The chain recombines TRBV7-2 with TRBJ2-1; D is possibly TRBD1 (5 bases). Between the trimmed V and J ends, which lost 2 bases and 2 bases, there was a span of 13 bases. Germline CDR1 and CDR2: SGHTA and FQGNSA. This CDR3 comprises 16 residues. Looking up the rest from reference TRBV7-2 and TRBJ2-1 gives the full variable domain: GAGVSQSPSNKVTEKGKDVELRCDPISGHTALYWYRQSLGQGLEFLIYFQGNSAPDKSGLPSDRFSAERTGGSVSTLTIQRTQQEDSAVYLCASSLQITGTYNEQFFGPGTRLTVL.

The chain uses TRBV5-1 and TRBJ2-7, with D unclear. Germline CDR1 and CDR2: SGHRS and YFSETQ. Deletions cut 0 bases from V and 4 bases from J, with 11 bases between. CDR3 length: 14 amino acids. The CDR3, as DNA: TGCGCCAGCAGCTTGGACCCTAAGGCGTACGAGCAGTACTTC. It yields the protein CASSLDPKAYEQYF.

This sequence joins TRBV7-2 and TRBJ2-2; 11 bases map to TRBD2. J was trimmed by 7 bases and V by 2 bases; bases with no gene match: 9. This CDR3 has 17 amino acids. The germline V gene has CDR1 SGHTA and CDR2 FQGNSA. DNA of the CDR3: TGTGCCAGCAGCTTAATGGCTAGCGGGGGGTCTGACGGGGAGCTGTTTTTT. Its translation: CASSLMASGGSDGELFF.

The chain uses TRBV29-1 and TRBJ1-2; perhaps TRBD1 as D (6 bases). The CDR3 has 13 amino acids. Germline lookup yields CDR1 SQVTM and CDR2 ANQGSEA. Trimming cost V 7 bases and J 3 bases, with 15 bases left between them. CDR3 DNA: TGCAGCGCAAGACAGGAAGGGCACTATGGCTACACCTTC. Amino acids: CSARQEGHYGYTF.

The chain uses TRBV7-7 and TRBJ2-3; 10 bases are shared with TRBD1. V shed 5 bases and J 6 bases; nucleotides not matched to a gene: 8. This CDR3 region has 15 residues. Germline lookup yields CDR1 SSHAT and CDR2 FNYEAQ (reference sequence). CDR3 in DNA: TGTGCCAGCAGCCAGGGACAGGGGAGTTGGGATACGCAGTATTTT. Translation: CASSQGQGSWDTQYF.

The J gene is TRBJ1-1, the V gene TRBV4-3; D is ambiguous. Trimming shortened V by 5 bases and J by 7 bases, and 17 bases separated the two germline ends. CDR1 LGHNA and CDR2 YSLEER come from the germline V gene. This CDR3 comprises 14 residues. CDR3 coding DNA: TGCGCCAGCAGCAAAGCAAGGCGGGATAGTGAAGCTTTCTTT. Its translation is CASSKARRDSEAFF.

This sequence joins TRBV6-5 and TRBJ1-2, with 8 nucleotides matching TRBD1. The CDR3 runs 14 residues. CDR1 and CDR2 (germline): MNHEY, SVGAGI. V was clipped by 7 bases and J by 6 bases; unmatched bases: 10. The CDR3 loop reads CASTRGQGGDGYTF. In DNA, the CDR3 is TGTGCCAGCACCAGAGGACAGGGAGGGGATGGCTACACCTTC.

J is TRBJ2-1 and V is TRBV11-1, with a possible D match to TRBD1 (6 bases). CDR1 SGHAT and CDR2 FQDESV come from the germline V gene (reference sequence). The CDR3 runs to 16 residues. V lost 2 bases and J lost 4, with 15 bases in between. The CDR3 DNA follows: TGTGCCAGCAGCTTATATGGGCAGGGGAGATACAATGAGCAGTTCTTC. Translating gives CASSLYGQGRYNEQFF.

The CDR3 sequence is CASSTGGESPLHF. The DNA for the CDR3 is TGTGCCAGTAGCACAGGGGGAGAATCACCCCTCCACTTT. This chain uses TRBV19 with TRBJ1-6; TRBD1 matches at 8 bases. Per the germline V gene, CDR1 is LNHDA and CDR2 is SQIVND (reference sequence). The ends lost 6 bases at V and 10 bases at J; junction bases unmatched: 5. This CDR3 has 13 residues.

The sample holds one count of this clone. This chain joins TRBV27 and TRBJ1-1; 10 nucleotides match TRBD1. This CDR3 has 15 amino acids. Trimming took 5 bases from V and 4 from J; bases not matched to a gene: 7. The germline CDR1 and CDR2 sequences are MNHEY and SMNVEV (reference sequence). CDR3 DNA sequence: TGTGCCAGCAGTGGGGGACAGGGGTTGAGCACTGAAGCTTTCTTT. Protein: CASSGGQGLSTEAFF.